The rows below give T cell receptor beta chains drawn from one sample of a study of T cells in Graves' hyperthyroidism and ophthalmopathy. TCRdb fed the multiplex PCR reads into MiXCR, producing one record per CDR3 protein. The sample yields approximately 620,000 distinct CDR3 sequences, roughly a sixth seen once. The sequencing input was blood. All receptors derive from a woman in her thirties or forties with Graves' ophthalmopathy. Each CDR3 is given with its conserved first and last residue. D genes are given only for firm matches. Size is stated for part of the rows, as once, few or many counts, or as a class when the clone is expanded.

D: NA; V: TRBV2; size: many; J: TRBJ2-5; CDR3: CASKWETQYF; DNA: TGTGCCAGCAAATGGGAGACCCAGTACTTC
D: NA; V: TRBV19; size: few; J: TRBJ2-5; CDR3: CASSILVGSGTETQYF; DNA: TGTGCCAGTAGTATTCTTGTCGGGAGCGGTACGGAGACCCAGTACTTC
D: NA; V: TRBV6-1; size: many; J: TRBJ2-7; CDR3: CASSSTGGSSYEQYF; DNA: TGTGCCAGCAGTTCCACTGGGGGGAGCTCCTACGAGCAGTACTTC
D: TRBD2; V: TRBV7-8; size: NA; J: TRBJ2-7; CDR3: CASSPLAGEYEQYF; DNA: TGTGCCAGCAGCCCACTAGCGGGCGAGTACGAGCAGTACTTC
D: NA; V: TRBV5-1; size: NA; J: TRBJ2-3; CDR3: CASSLVSGRTDTQYF; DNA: TGCGCCAGCAGCTTGGTTTCAGGGAGGACAGATACGCAGTATTTT
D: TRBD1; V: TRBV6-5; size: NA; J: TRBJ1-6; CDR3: CASSYSVTGTGLSTLHF; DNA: TGTGCCAGCAGTTACTCGGTAACCGGGACAGGGCTAAGTACCCTCCACTTT
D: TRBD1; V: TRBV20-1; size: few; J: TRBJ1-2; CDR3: CSASVQQGGYGYTF; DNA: TGCAGTGCTAGTGTACAACAGGGGGGCTATGGCTACACCTTC
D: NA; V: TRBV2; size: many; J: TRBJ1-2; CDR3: CASSPGIQVGYTF; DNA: TGTGCCAGCAGTCCGGGCATCCAGGTTGGCTACACCTTC
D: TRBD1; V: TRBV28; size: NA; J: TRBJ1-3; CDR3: CASSPWDRTSGNTIYF; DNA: TGTGCCAGCAGTCCGTGGGACAGGACCTCTGGAAACACCATATATTTT
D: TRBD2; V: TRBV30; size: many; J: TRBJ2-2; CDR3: CAWKAGEHTGELFF; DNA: TGTGCCTGGAAGGCGGGAGAGCACACCGGGGAGCTGTTTTTT
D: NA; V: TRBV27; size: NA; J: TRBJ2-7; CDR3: CDSSLSYGSSYEQYF; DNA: TGTGACAGCAGTTTATCATACGGGAGCTCCTACGAGCAGTACTTC
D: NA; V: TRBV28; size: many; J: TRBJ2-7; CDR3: CASSLSLFSYEQYF; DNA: TGTGCCAGCAGTTTAAGTCTATTCTCCTACGAGCAGTACTTC
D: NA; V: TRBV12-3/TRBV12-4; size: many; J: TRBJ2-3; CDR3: CASSPISDTFTDTQYF; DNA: TGTGCCAGCAGTCCAATCTCCGACACCTTCACAGATACGCAGTATTTT
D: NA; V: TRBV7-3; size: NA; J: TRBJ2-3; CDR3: CASSLTSLNTDTQYF; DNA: TGTGCCAGCAGCTTAACCAGCCTAAACACAGATACGCAGTATTTT
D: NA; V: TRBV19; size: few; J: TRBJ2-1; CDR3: CAAGEGYNEQFF; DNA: TGTGCCGCAGGCGAGGGTTACAATGAGCAGTTCTTC
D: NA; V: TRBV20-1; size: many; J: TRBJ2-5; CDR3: CSAPGVWLADSQETQYF; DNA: TGCAGTGCGCCGGGGGTGTGGCTGGCGGACTCCCAAGAGACCCAGTACTTC
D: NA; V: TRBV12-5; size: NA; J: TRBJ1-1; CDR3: CASGKTDVNTEAFF; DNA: TGTGCTAGTGGGAAGACAGACGTGAACACTGAAGCTTTCTTT
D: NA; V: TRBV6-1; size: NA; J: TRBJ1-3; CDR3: CASSRGGAGNTIYF; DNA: TGTGCCAGCAGCCGCGGGGGTGCTGGAAACACCATATATTTT
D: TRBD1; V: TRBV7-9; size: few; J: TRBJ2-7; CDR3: CASSEPGQSGYEQYF; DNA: TGTGCCAGCAGCGAACCGGGACAGTCGGGCTACGAGCAGTACTTC
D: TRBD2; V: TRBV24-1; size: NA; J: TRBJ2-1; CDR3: CATSGGGQTNEQFF; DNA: TGTGCCACCTCCGGCGGGGGGCAGACCAATGAGCAGTTCTTC
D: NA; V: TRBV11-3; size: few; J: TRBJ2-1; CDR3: CASSLGPPDNEQFF; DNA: TGTGCCAGCAGCTTGGGACCACCCGACAATGAGCAGTTCTTC
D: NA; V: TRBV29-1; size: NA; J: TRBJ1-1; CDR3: CSVSHRVNTEAFF; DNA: TGCAGCGTTTCACACAGGGTGAACACTGAAGCTTTCTTT
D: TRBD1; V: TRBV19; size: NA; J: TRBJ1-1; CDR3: CASRKGGTGRNEAFF; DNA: TGTGCCAGTAGAAAGGGAGGGACAGGGCGGAATGAAGCTTTCTTT
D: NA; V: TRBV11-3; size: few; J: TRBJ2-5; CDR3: CASSSQTAGPTQETQYF; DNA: TGTGCCAGCAGCTCACAGACCGCGGGCCCGACCCAAGAGACCCAGTACTTC
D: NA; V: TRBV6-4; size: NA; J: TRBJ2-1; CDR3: CASSGQLEGYNEQFF; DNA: TGTGCCAGCAGTGGGCAACTAGAAGGGTACAATGAGCAGTTCTTC
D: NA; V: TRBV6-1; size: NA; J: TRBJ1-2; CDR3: CASSLPGTAGYTF; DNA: TGTGCCAGCAGTCTGCCAGGAACGGCCGGCTACACCTTC
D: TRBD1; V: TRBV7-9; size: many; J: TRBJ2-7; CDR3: CASSLEGQVSGEQYF; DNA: TGTGCCAGCAGCTTAGAGGGACAGGTCTCGGGTGAGCAGTACTTC
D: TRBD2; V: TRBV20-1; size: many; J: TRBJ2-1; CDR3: CSAKFIGRLANYNEQFF; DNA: TGCAGTGCTAAATTTATCGGTCGACTAGCGAACTACAATGAGCAGTTCTTC
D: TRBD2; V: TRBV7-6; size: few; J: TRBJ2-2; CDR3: CASSRSGSFAGELFF; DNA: TGTGCCAGCAGCCGGAGCGGGAGCTTTGCCGGGGAGCTGTTTTTT
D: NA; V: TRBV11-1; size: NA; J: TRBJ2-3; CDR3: CAGSTVSTDTQYF; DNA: TGTGCCGGCAGCACGGTTAGCACAGATACGCAGTATTTT
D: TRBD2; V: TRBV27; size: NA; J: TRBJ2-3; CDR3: CASKREGSRTDTQYF; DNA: TGTGCCAGCAAGCGGGAGGGCTCCCGCACAGATACGCAGTATTTT
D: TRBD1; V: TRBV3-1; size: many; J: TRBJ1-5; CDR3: CASSRAGTGGDQPQHF; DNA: TGTGCCAGCAGCCGAGCCGGGACAGGGGGCGATCAGCCCCAGCATTTT
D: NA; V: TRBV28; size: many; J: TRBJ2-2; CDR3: CASSLKGSLVTGELFF; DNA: TGTGCCAGCAGTTTGAAAGGGAGTTTAGTAACCGGGGAGCTGTTTTTT
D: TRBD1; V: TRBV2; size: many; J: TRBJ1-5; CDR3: CASSRQGLNQPQHF; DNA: TGTGCCAGCAGTAGACAGGGCCTCAATCAGCCCCAGCATTTT
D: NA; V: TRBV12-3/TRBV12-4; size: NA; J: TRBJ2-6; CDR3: CASSVTGSGANVLTF; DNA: TGTGCCAGCAGTGTAACAGGGTCTGGGGCCAACGTCCTGACTTTC
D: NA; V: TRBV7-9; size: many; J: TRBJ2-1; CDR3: CASSLAEQGNEQFF; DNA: TGTGCCAGCAGCTTAGCGGAGCAGGGCAATGAGCAGTTCTTC
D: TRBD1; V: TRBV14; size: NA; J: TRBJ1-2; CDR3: CASSQEQGNIGGYTF; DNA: TGTGCCAGCAGCCAAGAACAGGGGAATATCGGTGGCTACACCTTC
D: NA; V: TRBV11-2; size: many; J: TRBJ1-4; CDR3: CASSLEDRRNEKLFF; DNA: TGTGCCAGCAGCTTAGAGGACAGACGCAATGAAAAACTGTTTTTT
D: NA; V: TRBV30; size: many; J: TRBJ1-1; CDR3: CAWRPQSNTEAFF; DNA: TGTGCCTGGAGACCCCAGTCGAACACTGAAGCTTTCTTT
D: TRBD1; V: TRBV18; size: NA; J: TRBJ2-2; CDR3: CASSRDRVDTGELFF; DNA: TGTGCCAGCTCACGGGACAGGGTGGACACCGGGGAGCTGTTTTTT
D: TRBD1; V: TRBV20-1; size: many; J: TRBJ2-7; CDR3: CSARTGQGFREQYF; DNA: TGCAGTGCTAGGACAGGGCAAGGCTTCCGTGAGCAGTACTTC
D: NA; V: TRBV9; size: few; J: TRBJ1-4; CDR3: CASSASGTGNEKLFF; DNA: TGTGCCAGCAGCGCCTCTGGCACCGGTAATGAAAAACTGTTTTTT
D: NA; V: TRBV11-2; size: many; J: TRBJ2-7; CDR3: CASSLTGYDEQYF; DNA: TGTGCCAGCTCCCTTACGGGTTACGACGAGCAGTACTTC
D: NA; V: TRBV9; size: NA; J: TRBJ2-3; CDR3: CASSVGSALEGNTQYF; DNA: TGTGCCAGCAGCGTAGGTAGCGCTCTTGAGGGGAATACGCAGTATTTT
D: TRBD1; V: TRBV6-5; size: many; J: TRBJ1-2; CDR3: CASSSPGGPDYGYTF; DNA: TGTGCCAGCAGTTCTCCAGGGGGGCCAGATTATGGCTACACCTTC
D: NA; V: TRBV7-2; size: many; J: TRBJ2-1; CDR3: CASSLRDVASEQFF; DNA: TGTGCCAGCAGCCTTAGGGACGTGGCTAGTGAGCAGTTCTTC
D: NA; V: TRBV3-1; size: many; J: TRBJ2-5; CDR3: CASSQGSGDQETQYF; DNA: TGTGCCAGCAGCCAAGGAAGCGGTGACCAAGAGACCCAGTACTTC
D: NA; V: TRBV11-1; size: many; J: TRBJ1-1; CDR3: CASSLVADNAAFF; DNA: TGTGCCAGCAGCTTAGTGGCGGATAATGCAGCTTTCTTT
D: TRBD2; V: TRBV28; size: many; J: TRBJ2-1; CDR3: CASSFFPGGLAAPKPPSTPNEQFF; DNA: TGTGCCAGCAGTTTTTTCCCCGGGGGACTAGCGGCACCCAAACCGCCTTCTACTCCCAATGAGCAGTTCTTC
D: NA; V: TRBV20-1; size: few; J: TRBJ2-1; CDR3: CSAREFGSPGHNEQFF; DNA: TGCAGTGCTAGAGAGTTTGGCTCACCGGGGCACAATGAGCAGTTCTTC
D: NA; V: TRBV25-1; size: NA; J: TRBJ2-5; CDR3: CASSEEVGRGKETQYF; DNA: TGTGCCAGCAGTGAAGAAGTCGGTCGGGGAAAAGAGACCCAGTACTTC
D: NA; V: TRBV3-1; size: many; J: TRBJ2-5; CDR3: CASGQAGVGTQYF; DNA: TGTGCCAGCGGACAGGCGGGAGTGGGGACCCAGTACTTC
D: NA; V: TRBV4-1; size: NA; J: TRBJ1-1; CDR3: CASSQVLSKGFEAFF; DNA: TGCGCCAGCAGCCAAGTCTTGAGTAAGGGGTTTGAAGCTTTCTTT
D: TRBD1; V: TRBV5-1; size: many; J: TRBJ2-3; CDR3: CASTSGQGPDTQYF; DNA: TGCGCCAGCACCTCGGGACAGGGTCCCGATACGCAGTATTTT
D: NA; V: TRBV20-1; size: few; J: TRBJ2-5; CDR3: CSALTGVEETQYF; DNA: TGCAGTGCTTTGACAGGAGTAGAGGAGACCCAGTACTTC
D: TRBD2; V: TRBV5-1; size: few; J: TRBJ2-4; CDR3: CASSLYSGHGGDIQYF; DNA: TGTGCCAGCAGCTTGTATAGTGGACACGGGGGGGACATTCAGTACTTC
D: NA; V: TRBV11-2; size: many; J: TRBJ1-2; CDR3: CASTNGQPLVYGYTF; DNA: TGTGCCAGCACCAACGGGCAGCCGTTGGTCTATGGCTACACCTTC
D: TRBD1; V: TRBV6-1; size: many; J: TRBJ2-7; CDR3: CASSYIGQGHEQYF; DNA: TGTGCCAGCAGTTATATAGGACAGGGGCACGAGCAGTACTTC
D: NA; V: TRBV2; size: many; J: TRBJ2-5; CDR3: CASNYASATQYF; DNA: TGTGCCAGCAACTACGCGTCGGCGACCCAGTACTTC
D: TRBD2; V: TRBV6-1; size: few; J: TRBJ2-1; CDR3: CASSKRLAGGQEQFF; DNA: TGTGCCAGCAGTAAACGACTAGCGGGGGGGCAGGAGCAGTTCTTC